Below are 22 T cell receptor beta chains sequenced from a single sample in a study of blood T cell repertoires in COVID-19 (dated by TCRdb to about 2020). Receptor libraries were prepared by the immunoSEQ multiplex PCR assay. Imported from immuneACCESS, the table was reduced by TCRdb to in-frame sequences with V and J called. These copies leave out some clones; in studies compared against another copy, an unresolved V gene accounts for under half, and the cause of the remainder is not known. The sample records a few hundred thousand clones, roughly 88% of which are singletons. The ten largest make up about 1.5% of the sample. The sequenced sample consisted of peripheral blood. Receptor source: a woman between 35 and 50 years old who had recovered from COVID-19.

This clone was observed once. The CDR3 coding sequence is TGTGCCAGCAGTGAAGGACATTTAGAGCAGTACTTC. Amino acids: CASSEGHLEQYF. The chain uses TRBV6-1 and TRBJ2-7; the D is unclear. The CDR3 is 12 residues long. Germline lookup yields CDR1 MNHNS and CDR2 SASEGT. Trimming cost V 1 base and J 7 bases, with 8 bases left between them.

The V gene is TRBV27, the J gene TRBJ2-2; 8 bases fit TRBD1. V was pared by 5 bases and J by 5 bases, with 7 bases of the junction left unmatched. The CDR3 is 15 residues long. Germline-derived CDR1 and CDR2 are MNHEY and SMNVEV (reference sequence). CDR3 region: CASSTRTGRTGELFF. The DNA for the CDR3 is TGTGCCAGCAGTACGCGGACAGGGAGGACCGGGGAGCTGTTTTTT.

The rearrangement joins TRBV7-2 to TRBJ2-3, with D possibly being TRBD2 (5 bases). The germline V gene has CDR1 SGHTA and CDR2 FQGNSA. The CDR3 contains 16 residues. V gave up 2 bases and J gave up 1 base, with 13 bases separating them. DNA for the CDR3: TGTGCCAGCAGCTTAACTGGCGGGCCCCGCACAGATACGCAGTATTTT. The encoded protein is CASSLTGGPRTDTQYF.

This CDR3 is CASSGRESVAFF. DNA of the CDR3: TGTGCCAGCAGCGGACGGGAGTCCGTAGCTTTCTTT. V gene TRBV9 combines with J gene TRBJ1-1, with no clear D. The CDR3 loop spans 12 amino acids. Germline values: CDR1 SGDLS, CDR2 YYNGEE. Trimming stripped 3 bases from V and 10 bases from J, with 13 bases between.

The chain has TRBV21-1 and TRBJ1-6; the listed D gene, TRBD1, was not tested against the DNA. TRBV21-1 is reported as a pseudogene. This CDR3 has 15 amino acids. In DNA, the CDR3 is TGTGCCAGCAGTTCTTACGGGACAGATAATTCACCCCTCCACTTT. As protein: CASSSYGTDNSPLHF.

CDR3 DNA sequence: TGTGCCAGCAGTTTCACAGGGGCTGGAAACACCATATATTTT. It translates to CASSFTGAGNTIYF. The chain links TRBV6-5 to TRBJ1-3, with 7 bases identical to TRBD1. There are 14 residues in the CDR3. Germline trimming cut 4 bases from V and 2 bases from J; bases unmatched to any gene: 2. Per germline, CDR1 MNHEY and CDR2 SVGAGI.

This sequence joins TRBV7-2 and TRBJ2-1; a weak D match, TRBD2 (6 bases). Germline loops: CDR1 SGHTA, CDR2 FQGNSA. Trimming cost V 5 bases and J 6 bases, with 20 bases left between them. The CDR3 has 16 amino acids. CDR3 residues: CASSALPGLNLNEQFF. The CDR3 nucleotides read TGTGCCAGCAGCGCCCTACCGGGACTGAATCTCAATGAGCAGTTCTTC.

This chain uses TRBV20-1 with TRBJ2-1; D not certain. Deletions cut 1 base from V and 8 bases from J, with 6 bases between. The CDR3 is 11 residues long. Germline loops: CDR1 DFQATT, CDR2 SNEGSKA (reference sequence). The CDR3 is CSARVEDEQFF. The CDR3 region has the DNA TGCAGTGCTAGAGTCGAGGATGAGCAGTTCTTC.

The V and J genes are TRBV10-3 and TRBJ1-1; D not resolved. Deletions cut 1 base from V and 5 bases from J, with 5 bases between. The germline V gene has CDR1 ENHRY and CDR2 SYGVKD. The CDR3 is 12 amino acids. DNA of the CDR3: TGTGCCATCAGTGAGTTCCAAACTGAAGCTTTCTTT. Translating it yields CAISEFQTEAFF.

This clone was seen just once. V and J are TRBV6-5 and TRBJ1-1; 7 bases are a match to TRBD1. The germline CDR1 and CDR2 sequences are MNHEY and SVGAGI. The CDR3 totals 14 residues. The V and J ends lost 10 bases and 2 bases, in that order; junction bases with no gene match: 10. In DNA, the CDR3 is TGTGCCACCTATAGGGACAGAGGTAACACTGAAGCTTTCTTT. This translates into CATYRDRGNTEAFF.

A single count supports this clone. The chain recombines TRBV4-2 with TRBJ1-1; 10 bases align to TRBD1. V dropped 0 bases and J dropped 14; count of bases not matched to a gene: 9. This CDR3 has 14 residues. CDR1 is LGHNA, CDR2 YNFKEQ, per germline. CDR3 sequence (DNA): TGTGCCAGCAGCCAAGAAAGGGGACAGGGGAGATGCTTCTTT. Protein product: CASSQERGQGRCFF.

V is TRBV28 and J is TRBJ1-3; 7 bases map to TRBD1. From germline, CDR1 is MDHEN and CDR2 SYDVKM. The CDR3 loop spans 17 amino acids. With V trimmed by 5 bases and J by 0 bases, 10 bases remained unmatched. The CDR3 DNA reads as TGTGCCAGCAGTCCCGGGGGACAGATGTACTCTGGAAACACCATATATTTT. This gives the protein CASSPGGQMYSGNTIYF.

This clone has more than one count but fewer than ten. J is TRBJ2-3 and V is TRBV19; 9 bases fit TRBD2. The CDR3 runs to 16 residues. Germline V lookup: CDR1 LNHDA, CDR2 SQIVND (reference sequence). Losses at the gene ends were 7 bases for V and 2 bases for J; bases not matched to a gene: 10. Written as DNA, the CDR3 is TGTGCCAGTAACCTAGGACTAGCGAGGAACACAGATACGCAGTATTTT. This codes for CASNLGLARNTDTQYF.

This chain connects TRBV18 to TRBJ1-1, with D possibly matching TRBD1 (5 bases). The CDR3 has 13 amino acids. The germline V and J ends were trimmed by 3 bases and 3 bases, with 8 bases remaining between them. Germline V CDR1 and CDR2: KGHSH, LQKENI. CDR3 DNA: TGTGCCAGCTCACCGTCGGGGGACACTGAAGCTTTCTTT. It specifies CASSPSGDTEAFF.

J is TRBJ1-1 and V is TRBV7-2; possible D gene TRBD1, 5 bases. Germline V gene lookup returns CDR1 SGHTA and CDR2 FQGNSA. The CDR3 has 13 amino acids. V gave up 1 base and J gave up 5 bases, with 8 bases separating them. The CDR3 sequence: CASSLGGVTEAFF. CDR3 sequence (DNA): TGTGCCAGCAGCTTAGGGGGGGTAACTGAAGCTTTCTTT.

The V and J genes are TRBV7-2 and TRBJ2-3; 9 bases agree with TRBD2. The length of the CDR3 is 17 residues. V lost 1 base and J lost 2; bases outside the gene matches: 7. Germline V gene lookup returns CDR1 SGHTA and CDR2 FQGNSA. CDR3 residues: CASSLVGLAGNTDTQYF. CDR3 bases: TGTGCCAGCAGCTTAGTAGGGCTAGCGGGGAACACAGATACGCAGTATTTT.

The chain employs TRBV12-3 or TRBV12-4 and TRBJ1-1; 9 bases line up with TRBD1. The CDR3 contains 13 residues. Trimming took 7 bases from V and 4 from J; bases not matched to a gene: 4. The CDR3 sequence is CASTLTGGTEAFF. CDR3 bases: TGTGCCAGCACCTTGACAGGGGGCACTGAAGCTTTCTTT.

The J gene is TRBJ2-2, the V gene TRBV6-2 or TRBV6-3; TRBD2 agrees at 8 bases. V was pared by 7 bases and J by 3 bases, with 7 bases of the junction left unmatched. The germline CDR1 and CDR2 sequences are MNHEY and SVGEGT. The CDR3 length is 15 residues. The chain's CDR3 is CASNPFGGDTGELFF. The DNA for the CDR3 is TGTGCCAGCAACCCATTCGGGGGGGACACCGGGGAGCTGTTTTTT.

This clone showed up just once. V and J are TRBV11-3 and TRBJ2-7; possibly TRBD1 for D (7 bases). The germline V gene encodes CDR1 SGHNT and CDR2 YENEEA. The germline V and J ends were trimmed by 0 bases and 12 bases, with 18 bases remaining between them. The CDR3 extends over 14 amino acids. CDR3 sequence reads: CASSLDRQGGQLYF. CDR3 DNA: TGTGCCAGCAGCTTAGATCGGCAGGGGGGCCAGCTGTACTTC.

In DNA, the CDR3 is TGTGCCAGCAGCTTAGCGCTAAACGATCAGCCCCAGCATTTT. This sequence encodes CASSLALNDQPQHF. The V gene is TRBV7-2, the J gene TRBJ1-5, with D unresolved. The CDR3 runs 14 residues. Trimming pared 0 bases from V and 5 bases from J, leaving 8 bases between. Germline V gene lookup returns CDR1 SGHTA and CDR2 FQGNSA.

This clone was seen more than once but under ten times. The genes are TRBV10-1 and TRBJ2-7, with D perhaps TRBD1 (6 bases). The CDR3 extends over 14 amino acids. CDR1 is WNHNN and CDR2 is SYGVQD in the germline V gene (reference sequence). V lost 10 bases to trimming and J lost 7 bases, with 23 bases between them. The CDR3 loop reads CANTGKQSVGEQYF. The DNA for the CDR3 is TGCGCCAATACAGGGAAGCAGTCGGTTGGAGAGCAGTACTTC.

This clone has just one count. This chain joins TRBV19 and TRBJ2-2, with 7 bases that match TRBD2. Looked up from germline, CDR1 is LNHDA and CDR2 is SQIVND (reference sequence). V lost 7 bases and J lost 2; bases outside the gene matches: 13. CDR3 length: 17 residues. CDR3 in DNA: TGTGCCAGTACCAAATTGGGGAGGGGTCCAAACACCGGGGAGCTGTTTTTT. Encoded protein: CASTKLGRGPNTGELFF.